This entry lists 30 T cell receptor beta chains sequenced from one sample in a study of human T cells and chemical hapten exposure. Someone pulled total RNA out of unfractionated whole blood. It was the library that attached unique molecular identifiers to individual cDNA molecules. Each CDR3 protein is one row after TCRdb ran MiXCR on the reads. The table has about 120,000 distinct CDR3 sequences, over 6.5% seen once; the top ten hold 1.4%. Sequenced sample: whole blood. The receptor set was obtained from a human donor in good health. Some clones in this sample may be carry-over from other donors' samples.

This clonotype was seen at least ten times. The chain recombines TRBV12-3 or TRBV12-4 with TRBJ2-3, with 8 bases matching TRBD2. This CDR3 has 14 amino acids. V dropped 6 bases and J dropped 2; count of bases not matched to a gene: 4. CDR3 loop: CASRGSGTTDTQYF. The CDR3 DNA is TGTGCCAGCAGGGGTAGCGGGACCACAGATACGCAGTATTTT.

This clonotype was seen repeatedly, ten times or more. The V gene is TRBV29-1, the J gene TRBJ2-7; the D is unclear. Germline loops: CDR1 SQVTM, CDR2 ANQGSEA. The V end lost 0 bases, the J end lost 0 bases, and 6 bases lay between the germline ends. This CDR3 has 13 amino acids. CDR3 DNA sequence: TGCAGCGTTGAAGACAGCAACTCCTACGAGCAGTACTTC. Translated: CSVEDSNSYEQYF.

The CDR3 loop is CASSLRGTGANVLTF. The DNA for the CDR3 is TGTGCCAGCAGTCTAAGGGGTACTGGGGCCAACGTCCTGACTTTC. The V call is TRBV6-1, the J call TRBJ2-6; D perhaps matches TRBD1 (5 bases). CDR3 length: 15 residues. V lost 5 bases and J lost 2, with 10 bases in between. Germline lookup yields CDR1 MNHNS and CDR2 SASEGT.

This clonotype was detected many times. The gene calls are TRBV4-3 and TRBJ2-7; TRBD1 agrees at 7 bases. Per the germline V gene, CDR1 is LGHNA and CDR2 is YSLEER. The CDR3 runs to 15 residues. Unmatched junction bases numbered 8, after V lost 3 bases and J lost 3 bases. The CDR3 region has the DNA TGCGCCAGCAGCCAGCAGACAGGGTCGGTCTACGAGCAGTACTTC. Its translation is CASSQQTGSVYEQYF.

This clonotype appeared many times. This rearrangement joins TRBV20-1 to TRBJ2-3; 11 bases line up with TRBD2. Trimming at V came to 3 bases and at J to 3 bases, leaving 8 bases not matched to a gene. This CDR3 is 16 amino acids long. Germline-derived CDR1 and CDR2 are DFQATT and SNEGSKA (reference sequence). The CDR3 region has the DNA TGCAGTGCTAGTTTGACTAGCGGGGAAATGACAGATACGCAGTATTTT. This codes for CSASLTSGEMTDTQYF.

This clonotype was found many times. This CDR3 is CASTTPNQGEAFF. CDR3 nucleotide sequence: TGTGCCAGCACAACTCCGAATCAGGGTGAAGCTTTCTTT. The chain joins TRBV19 to TRBJ1-1; possible D gene TRBD1, 5 bases. V was pared by 9 bases and J by 7 bases, with 18 bases between. CDR3 length: 13 residues. Germline assignment: CDR1 LNHDA and CDR2 SQIVND (reference sequence).

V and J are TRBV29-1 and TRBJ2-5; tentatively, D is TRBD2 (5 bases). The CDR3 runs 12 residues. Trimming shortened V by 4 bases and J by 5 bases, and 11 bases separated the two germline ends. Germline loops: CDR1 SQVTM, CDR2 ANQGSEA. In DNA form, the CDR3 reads TGCAGCGTTGTAGGGCTAGCTGAGACCCAGTACTTC. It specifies CSVVGLAETQYF.

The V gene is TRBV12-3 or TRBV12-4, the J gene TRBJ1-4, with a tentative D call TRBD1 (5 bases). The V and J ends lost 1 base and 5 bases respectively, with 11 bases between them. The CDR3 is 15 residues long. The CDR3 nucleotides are TGTGCCAGCAGTTTAGGAGGGGTCGTGAATGAAAAACTGTTTTTT. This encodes CASSLGGVVNEKLFF.

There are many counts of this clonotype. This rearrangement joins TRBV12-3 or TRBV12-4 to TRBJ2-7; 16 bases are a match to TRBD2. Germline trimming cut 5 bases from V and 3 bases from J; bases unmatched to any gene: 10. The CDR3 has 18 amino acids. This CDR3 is CASSSPGTSGGALYEQYF. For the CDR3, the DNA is TGTGCCAGCAGTAGTCCCGGGACTAGCGGGGGGGCCCTCTACGAGCAGTACTTC.

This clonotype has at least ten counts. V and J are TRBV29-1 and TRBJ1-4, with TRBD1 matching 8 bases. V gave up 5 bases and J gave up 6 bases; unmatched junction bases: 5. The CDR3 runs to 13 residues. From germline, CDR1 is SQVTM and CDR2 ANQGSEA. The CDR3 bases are TGCAGCGTTCGGACAGGGAGGGATGAAAAACTGTTTTTT. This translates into CSVRTGRDEKLFF.

CDR3 in DNA: TGCGCCAGCAGCGCGGGACTAGCGGGGACCTACGAGCAGTACTTC. This encodes CASSAGLAGTYEQYF. V is TRBV5-1 and J is TRBJ2-7; 13 positions match TRBD2. There are 15 residues in the CDR3. Trimming at V came to 4 bases and at J to 2 bases, leaving 3 bases not matched to a gene. Looked up from germline, CDR1 is SGHRS and CDR2 is YFSETQ.

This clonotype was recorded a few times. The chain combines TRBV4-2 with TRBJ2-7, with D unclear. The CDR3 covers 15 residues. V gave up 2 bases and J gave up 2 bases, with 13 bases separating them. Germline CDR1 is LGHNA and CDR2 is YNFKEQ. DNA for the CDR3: TGTGCCAGCAGCCAACCCTCGGGCCGCACCTACGAGCAGTACTTC. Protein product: CASSQPSGRTYEQYF.

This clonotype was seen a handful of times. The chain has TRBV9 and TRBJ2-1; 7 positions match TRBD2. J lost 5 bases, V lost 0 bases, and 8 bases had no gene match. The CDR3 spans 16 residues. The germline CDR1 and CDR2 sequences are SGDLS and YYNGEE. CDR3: CASSVGGAGRHNEQFF. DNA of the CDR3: TGTGCCAGCAGCGTAGGGGGAGCGGGGAGGCACAATGAGCAGTTCTTC.

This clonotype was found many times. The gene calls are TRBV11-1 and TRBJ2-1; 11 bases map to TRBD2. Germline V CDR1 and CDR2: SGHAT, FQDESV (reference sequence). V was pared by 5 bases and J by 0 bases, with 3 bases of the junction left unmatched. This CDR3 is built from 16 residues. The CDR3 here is CASSTLAGGSYNEQFF. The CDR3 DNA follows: TGTGCCAGCAGCACCCTAGCGGGAGGCTCCTACAATGAGCAGTTCTTC.

CDR3 sequence reads: CASQGDTEAFF. The CDR3 coding sequence is TGTGCCTCTCAGGGAGACACTGAAGCTTTCTTT. V usage is TRBV30 and J usage is TRBJ1-1, with a weak D call TRBD1 (5 bases). V lost 7 bases, J lost 3 bases, and 9 bases lay in between. The CDR3 contains 11 residues. Germline CDR1 is GTSNPN and CDR2 is SVGIG (reference sequence).

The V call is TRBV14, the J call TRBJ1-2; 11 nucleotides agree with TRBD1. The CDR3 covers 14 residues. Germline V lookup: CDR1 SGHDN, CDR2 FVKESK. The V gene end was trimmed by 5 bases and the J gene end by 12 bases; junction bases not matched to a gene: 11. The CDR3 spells CASSDPGQGVQDTF. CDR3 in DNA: TGTGCCAGCAGCGATCCGGGACAGGGGGTTCAAGACACCTTC. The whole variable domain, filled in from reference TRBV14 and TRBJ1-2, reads EAGVTQFPSHSVIEKGQTVTLRCDPISGHDNLYWYRRVMGKEIKFLLHFVKESKQDESGMPNNRFLAERTGGTYSTLKVQPAELEDSGVYFCASSDPGQGVQDTFGSGTRLTVV.

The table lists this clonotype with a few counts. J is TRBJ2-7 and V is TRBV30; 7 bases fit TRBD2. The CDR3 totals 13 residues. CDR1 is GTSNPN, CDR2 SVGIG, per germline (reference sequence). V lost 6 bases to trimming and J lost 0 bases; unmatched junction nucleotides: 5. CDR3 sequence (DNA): TGTGCCTGTCAATCGGGAGGCTCCTACGAGCAGTACTTC. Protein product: CACQSGGSYEQYF.

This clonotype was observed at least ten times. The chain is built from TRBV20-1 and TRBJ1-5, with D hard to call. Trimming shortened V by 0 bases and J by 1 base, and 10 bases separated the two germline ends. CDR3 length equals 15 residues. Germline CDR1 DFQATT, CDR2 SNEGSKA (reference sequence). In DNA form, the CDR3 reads TGCAGTGCTAGAGAAGAAGGGAAGAGCAATCAGCCCCAGCATTTT. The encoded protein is CSAREEGKSNQPQHF.

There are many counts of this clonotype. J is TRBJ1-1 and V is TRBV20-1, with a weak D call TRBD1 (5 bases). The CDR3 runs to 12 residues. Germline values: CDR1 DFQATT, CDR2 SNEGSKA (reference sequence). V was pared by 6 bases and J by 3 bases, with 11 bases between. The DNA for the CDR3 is TGCAGTGCCAGACAGACGGACACTGAAGCTTTCTTT. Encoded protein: CSARQTDTEAFF.

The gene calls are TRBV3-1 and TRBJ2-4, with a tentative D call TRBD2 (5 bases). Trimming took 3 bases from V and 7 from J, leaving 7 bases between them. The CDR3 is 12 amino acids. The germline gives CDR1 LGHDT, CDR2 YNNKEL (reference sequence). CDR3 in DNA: TGTGCCAGCAGCCACGGGGAGAACATTCAGTACTTC. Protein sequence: CASSHGENIQYF.

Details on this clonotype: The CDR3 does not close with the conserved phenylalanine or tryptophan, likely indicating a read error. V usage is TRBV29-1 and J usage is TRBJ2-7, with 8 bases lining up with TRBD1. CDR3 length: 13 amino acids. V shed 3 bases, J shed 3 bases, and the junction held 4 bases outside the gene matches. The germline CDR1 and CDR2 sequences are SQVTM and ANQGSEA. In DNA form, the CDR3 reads TGCAGCGTTGAGGTGGACAGGGACTACGAGCAGTACTCC. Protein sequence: CSVEVDRDYEQYS.

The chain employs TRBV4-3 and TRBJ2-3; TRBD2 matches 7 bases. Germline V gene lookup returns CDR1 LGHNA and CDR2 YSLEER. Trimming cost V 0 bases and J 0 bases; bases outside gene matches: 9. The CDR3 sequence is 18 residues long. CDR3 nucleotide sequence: TGCGCCAGCAGCCAAGAAAATCGGGGACTACTAAGCACAGATACGCAGTATTTT. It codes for CASSQENRGLLSTDTQYF.

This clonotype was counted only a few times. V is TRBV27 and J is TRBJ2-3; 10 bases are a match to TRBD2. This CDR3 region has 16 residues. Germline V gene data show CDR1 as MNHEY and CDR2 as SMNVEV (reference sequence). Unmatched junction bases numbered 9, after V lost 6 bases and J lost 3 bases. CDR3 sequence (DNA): TGTGCCAGCAGGTGGAGCGGGAGGGTCTTAACAGATACGCAGTATTTT. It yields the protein CASRWSGRVLTDTQYF.

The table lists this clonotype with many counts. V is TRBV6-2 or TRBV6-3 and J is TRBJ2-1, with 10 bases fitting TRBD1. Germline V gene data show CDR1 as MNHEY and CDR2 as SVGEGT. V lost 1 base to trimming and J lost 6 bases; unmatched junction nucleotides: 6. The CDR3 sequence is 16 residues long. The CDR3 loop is CASSYWAGQGGNEQFF. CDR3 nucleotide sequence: TGTGCCAGCAGTTACTGGGCCGGACAGGGGGGCAATGAGCAGTTCTTC.

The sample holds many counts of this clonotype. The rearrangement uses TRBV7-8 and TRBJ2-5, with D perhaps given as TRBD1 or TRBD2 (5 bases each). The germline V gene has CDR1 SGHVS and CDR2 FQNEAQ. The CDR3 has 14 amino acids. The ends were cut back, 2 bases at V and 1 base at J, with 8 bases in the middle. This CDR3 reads CASSLPGPQETQYF. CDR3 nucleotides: TGTGCCAGCAGCTTACCGGGACCCCAAGAGACCCAGTACTTC.

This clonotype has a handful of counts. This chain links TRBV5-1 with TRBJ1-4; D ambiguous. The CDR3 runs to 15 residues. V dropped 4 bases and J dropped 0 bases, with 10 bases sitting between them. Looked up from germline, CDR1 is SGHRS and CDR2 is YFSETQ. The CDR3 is CASSPRTATNEKLFF. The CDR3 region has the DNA TGCGCCAGCAGCCCAAGGACTGCAACTAATGAAAAACTGTTTTTT.

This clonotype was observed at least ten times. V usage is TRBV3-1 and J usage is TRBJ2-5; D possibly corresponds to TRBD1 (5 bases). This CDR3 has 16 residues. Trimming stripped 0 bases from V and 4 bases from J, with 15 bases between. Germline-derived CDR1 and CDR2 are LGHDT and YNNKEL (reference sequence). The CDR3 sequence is CASSQDAGQPSETQYF. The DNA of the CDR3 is TGTGCCAGCAGCCAAGATGCAGGGCAGCCCTCAGAGACCCAGTACTTC.

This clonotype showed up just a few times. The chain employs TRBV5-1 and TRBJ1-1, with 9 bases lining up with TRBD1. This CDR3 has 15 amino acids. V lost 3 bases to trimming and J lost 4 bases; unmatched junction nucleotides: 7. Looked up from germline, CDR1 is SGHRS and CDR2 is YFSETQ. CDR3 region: CASSSGTGLGTEAFF. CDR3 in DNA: TGCGCCAGCAGCTCGGGGACAGGGTTGGGCACTGAAGCTTTCTTT.

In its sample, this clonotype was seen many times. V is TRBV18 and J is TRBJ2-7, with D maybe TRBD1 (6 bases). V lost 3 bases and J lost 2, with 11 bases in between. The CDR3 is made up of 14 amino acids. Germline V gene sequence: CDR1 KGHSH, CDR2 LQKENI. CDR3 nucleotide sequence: TGTGCCAGCTCACCCCAGGACAGACCCTACGAGCAGTACTTC. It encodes CASSPQDRPYEQYF.

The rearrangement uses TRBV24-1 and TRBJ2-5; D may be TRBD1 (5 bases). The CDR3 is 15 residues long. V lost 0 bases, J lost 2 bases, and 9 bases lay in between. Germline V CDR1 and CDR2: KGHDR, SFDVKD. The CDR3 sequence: CATSDLQGPQETQYF. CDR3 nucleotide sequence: TGTGCCACCAGTGATTTGCAGGGCCCTCAAGAGACCCAGTACTTC.